This T cell receptor beta chain comes out of a study of shared clonotypes between healthy human individuals. Running of the assay took place at deep level. PBMC DNA, left unsorted, was sequenced on ten immunoSEQ deep assay plates. Profiling relied on immunoSEQ multiplex PCR, and the TCRdb table lists in-frame clones only, not all of them. The sample holds around 450,000 clones, roughly 77% seen once. Between the trimmed V and J ends, which lost 6 bases and 3 bases, there was a span of 12 bases. This CDR3 has 13 residues. Germline V gene data show CDR1 as MNHEY and CDR2 as SMNVEV (reference sequence). This clone was found once.

This chain uses TRBV27 with TRBJ2-7; D gene ambiguous. The TCR sequence derives from a woman aged 35 to 49 in good health. Some clones in this sample may be carry-over from other donors' samples. Sequenced sample: PBMCs. The DNA for the CDR3 is TGTGCCAGCAGCTCCAGACTCGTCTACGAGCAGTACTTC. Translated, it gives CASSSRLVYEQYF.